The 26 T cell receptor beta chains given below trace back to one sample, sequenced in a study of T cell clonality in common variable immunodeficiency. Measured with immunoSEQ multiplex PCR; TCRdb has only the in-frame clones, and not every one. The sample is made up of more than 55,000 clones, none counted only once. Sequenced sample: peripheral blood mononuclear cells. The receptors originated from a person aged 18 to 75 in good health.

This clone was observed at least ten times. The sequence runs out 3 residues before the end of the CDR3; the remainder is reconstructed from the germline J gene. The rearrangement uses TRBV5-4 and TRBJ1-2; no clear D gene. V was shortened by 2 bases and J by 3 bases, with 11 bases between the two germline ends. The length of the CDR3 is 14 residues. Per the germline V gene, CDR1 is SGHNT and CDR2 is YYREEE (reference sequence). The CDR3 protein is CASSFVGGDYGYTF. The CDR3 DNA, read in part, is TGTGCCAGCAGCTTTGTTGGCGGAGACTATGGC.

This clone has at least ten counts. Read sequence stops 3 residues before the CDR3 end, and the germline J gene provides the missing end. The rearrangement uses TRBV18 and TRBJ1-1; D gene ambiguous. Trimming stripped 3 bases from V and 7 bases from J, with 15 bases between. The CDR3 consists of 14 residues. Looked up from germline, CDR1 is KGHSH and CDR2 is LQKENI. CDR3 residues: CASSPQTESVEAFF. CDR3 DNA (partial): TGTGCCAGCTCACCGCAAACAGAATCCGTTGAA.

This clone was seen many times. The sequence runs out 3 residues before the end of the CDR3; the remainder is reconstructed from the germline J gene. This chain links TRBV20-1 with TRBJ2-1, with unresolved D. Germline lookup yields CDR1 DFQATT and CDR2 SNEGSKA (reference sequence). The length of the CDR3 is 15 residues. The V and J ends lost 4 bases and 0 bases respectively, with 13 bases between them. The sequenced CDR3 bases are TGCAGTGCTAACTTTATACAGAGCTCCTACAATGAG. Translation: CSANFIQSSYNE. The CDR3 in full is CSANFIQSSYNEQFF.

This clone was counted ten times or more. The read falls 3 residues short of the CDR3 end, and the missing part is taken from the germline J gene. The V gene is TRBV12-5, the J gene TRBJ2-2; 10 positions agree with TRBD1. With 4 bases clipped from V and 1 base from J, the junction kept 3 bases outside the gene matches. CDR3 size: 16 residues. CDR1 and CDR2 (germline): LGHNT, FRNRAP. CDR3 protein: CASGSGQGGNTGELFF. Partial CDR3 DNA: TGTGCTAGTGGTTCCGGACAGGGGGGGAACACCGGGGAG.

This clone came up many times. The missing CDR3 end, 3 residues past where the read stops, is filled in from the germline J gene. V gene TRBV30 combines with J gene TRBJ2-7; D is perhaps TRBD1 (7 bases). The CDR3 length is 16 residues. Trimming removed 2 bases at V and 5 bases at J, with 22 bases between. Germline V lookup: CDR1 GTSNPN, CDR2 SVGIG (reference sequence). The sequenced part of the CDR3 DNA is TGTGCCTGGAGTAACCCTCGGAGGGGGCGCCTCCACGAG. This translates into CAWSNPRRGRLHE. The CDR3 in its entirety is CAWSNPRRGRLHEQYF.

This clone has a count of ten or more. CDR3 DNA (partial): TGCGCCAGCTTCTTGGGGGACAGGGACACAGATACG. Translating gives CASFLGDRDTDT. The CDR3, in full, reads CASFLGDRDTDTQYF. The chain couples TRBV5-1 to TRBJ2-3; 9 bases line up with TRBD1. Sequencing ends 3 residues short of the CDR3 end; the germline J gene provides the rest. CDR3 length: 15 amino acids. After removal of 7 bases from V and 2 bases from J, the junction contained 8 bases not matched to a gene. From germline, CDR1 is SGHRS and CDR2 YFSETQ.

This clone was seen ten or more times. The read ends 3 residues shy of where the CDR3 ends; the end is completed using the germline J gene. The rearrangement joins TRBV9 to TRBJ2-1, with 9 positions matching TRBD1. Germline CDR1 SGDLS, CDR2 YYNGEE. V lost 4 bases to trimming and J lost 6 bases; unmatched junction nucleotides: 11. The CDR3 is 16 amino acids. The DNA read from the CDR3 is TGTGCCAGCAGCTCACCAGACGGGGACAGGGCCAATGAG. Protein: CASSSPDGDRANE. The complete CDR3 protein is CASSSPDGDRANEQFF.

This clone has a count of ten or more. The CDR3 end is not reached by the read, which stops 3 residues before it; the germline J gene fills it in. This chain joins TRBV19 and TRBJ1-5; D remains ambiguous. V dropped 4 bases and J dropped 6 bases, with 19 bases sitting between them. This CDR3 region has 16 residues. CDR1 LNHDA and CDR2 SQIVND come from the germline V gene (reference sequence). CDR3 region: CASSTEHPGEGQPQHF. CDR3 bases read: TGTGCCAGTAGTACCGAGCACCCTGGAGAGGGTCAGCCC.

In its sample, this clone was seen many times. The sequenced fragment ends 3 residues before the CDR3 boundary, so the rest is inferred from the germline J gene. The genes are TRBV19 and TRBJ2-1; 7 positions agree with TRBD1. The CDR3 extends over 15 amino acids. J was trimmed by 6 bases and V by 7 bases; bases with no gene match: 12. Looked up from germline, CDR1 is LNHDA and CDR2 is SQIVND (reference sequence). CDR3 sequence: CASTLPTGWRNEQFF. CDR3 DNA (partial): TGTGCCAGTACTTTACCGACAGGGTGGCGCAATGAG.

In regard to this clone: A read error is possible here, since a much larger clone lies one base away. The DNA ends 3 residues before the CDR3 does, and the rest of the CDR3 is filled in from the germline J gene. The identical CDR3 is also encoded by other nucleotide sequences in the sample. This chain links TRBV2 with TRBJ1-3, with D perhaps matching TRBD1 (6 bases). Germline values: CDR1 SNHLY, CDR2 FYNNEI. CDR3 length equals 16 residues. CDR3 sequence: CASSAWGRGSGNTIYF. The sequenced part of the CDR3 DNA is TGTGCCAGCAGTGCGTGGGGCAGGGGCTCTGGAAACACG.

This clone has ten or more counts. The read is 3 residues too short to cover the CDR3 end, so that end is filled in from the germline J gene. The chain carries TRBV5-4 and TRBJ2-7; 8 bases line up with TRBD1. In germline, CDR1 is SGHNT, CDR2 YYREEE (reference sequence). V lost 4 bases to trimming and J lost 6 bases; unmatched junction nucleotides: 6. The CDR3 contains 13 residues. This chain's CDR3 is CASSAGQGVEQYF. The CDR3 bases that were read are TGTGCCAGCAGCGCCGGACAGGGTGTCGAG.

This clone was seen only a few times. Germline is not matched at one junction end, which may reflect a read error. The DNA ends 3 residues before the CDR3 does, and the rest of the CDR3 is filled in from the germline J gene. This rearrangement joins TRBV30 to TRBJ2-3; D remains ambiguous. Germline CDR1 is GTSNPN and CDR2 is SVGIG (reference sequence). This CDR3 spans 12 amino acids. CDR3 region: CVWSPKSWPQYF. The CDR3 bases that were read are TGTGTCTGGAGTCCGAAGAGTTGGCCG.

This clone appeared many times. The CDR3 end is not reached by the read, which stops 3 residues before it; the germline J gene fills it in. This rearrangement joins TRBV7-2 to TRBJ1-2; tentative D call: TRBD1 (6 bases). The CDR3 runs to 14 residues. Per the germline V gene, CDR1 is SGHTA and CDR2 is FQGNSA. Trimming took off 8 bases at V and 4 bases at J, with 17 bases between the two ends. CDR3 in amino acids: CASLRGGGSYGYTF. The sequenced CDR3 bases are TGTGCCAGCCTTCGGGGTGGGGGCAGCTATGGC.

This clone was picked up many times. With the read ending 3 residues before the CDR3 end, the germline J gene is used to fill in that end. V and J are TRBV5-1 and TRBJ1-1, with a weak D call TRBD1 (5 bases). V was pared by 7 bases and J by 1 base, with 8 bases between. The CDR3 loop spans 12 amino acids. Germline V gives CDR1 SGHRS, CDR2 YFSETQ. CDR3 bases read: TGCGCCAGCGCAGGGCAGAACACTGAA. Protein sequence: CASAGQNTE. In full, the CDR3 is CASAGQNTEAFF.

This clone was found many times. Read coverage stops 3 residues before the CDR3 terminus; the germline J gene supplies the remainder. This chain connects TRBV6-2 or TRBV6-3 to TRBJ2-3, with D possibly being TRBD2 (5 bases). V was pared by 5 bases and J by 0 bases, with 9 bases between. The length of the CDR3 is 14 residues. Looked up from germline, CDR1 is MNHEY and CDR2 is SVGEGT. CDR3 DNA (partial): TGTGCCAGCAGTAGGACTGTGAGCACAGATACG. This sequence encodes CASSRTVSTDT. The complete CDR3 protein is CASSRTVSTDTQYF.

This clone has a count of ten or more. The read halts 3 residues ahead of the CDR3 end, with the missing end drawn from the germline J gene. The chain couples TRBV20-1 to TRBJ1-6; 9 bases are a match to TRBD1. CDR3 length: 13 residues. Trimming removed 5 bases from V and 10 bases from J; junction bases left unmatched: 6. Per the germline V gene, CDR1 is DFQATT and CDR2 is SNEGSKA (reference sequence). CDR3 bases read: TGCAGTGCTGGGCGACAGGGGGGATCACCC. This gives the protein CSAGRQGGSP. The CDR3 as a whole reads CSAGRQGGSPLHF.

There are many counts of this clone. The read is 3 residues too short to cover the CDR3 end, so that end is filled in from the germline J gene. The gene calls are TRBV9 and TRBJ2-1; the D gene is possibly TRBD2 (6 bases). CDR3 length: 15 residues. Trimming took off 4 bases at V and 6 bases at J, with 17 bases between the two ends. Germline loops: CDR1 SGDLS, CDR2 YYNGEE. The covered CDR3 bases are TGTGCCAGCAGCCTCGGAGGGAGTCGGGGCAATGAG. Residues: CASSLGGSRGNE. The complete CDR3 sequence is CASSLGGSRGNEQFF. The variable domain in full, completed from reference TRBV9 and TRBJ2-1, reads DSGVTQTPKHLITATGQRVTLRCSPRSGDLSVYWYQQSLDQGLQFLIQYYNGEERAKGNILERFSAQQFPDLHSELNLSSLELGDSALYFCASSLGGSRGNEQFFGPGTRLTVL.

Ten or more counts support this clone. The missing CDR3 end, 3 residues past where the read stops, is filled in from the germline J gene. The chain recombines TRBV18 with TRBJ2-7; TRBD1 matches at 10 bases. CDR3 size: 15 residues. Germline CDR1 and CDR2: KGHSH and LQKENI. V dropped 3 bases and J dropped 2; count of bases not matched to a gene: 4. The chain's CDR3 is CASSPGTGAPYEQYF. CDR3 DNA (partial): TGTGCCAGCTCACCGGGGACAGGGGCCCCCTACGAG.

This clone was found many times. The read falls 3 residues short of the CDR3 end, and the missing part is taken from the germline J gene. This chain joins TRBV11-2 and TRBJ2-1; D remains unclear. The germline V and J ends were trimmed by 4 bases and 6 bases, with 4 bases remaining between them. The CDR3 is 11 amino acids. Germline CDR1 is SGHAT and CDR2 is FQNNGV. The sequenced part of the CDR3 DNA is TGTGCCAGCAGCTCCCGCAATGAG. This encodes CASSSRNE. The entire CDR3 is CASSSRNEQFF.

As to this clone: Read sequence stops 3 residues before the CDR3 end, and the germline J gene provides the missing end. The chain couples TRBV11-2 to TRBJ1-5; weak D call: TRBD1 (5 bases). With 4 bases removed from V and 8 bases from J, the gap between germline ends came to 9 bases. Germline V gene lookup returns CDR1 SGHAT and CDR2 FQNNGV. This CDR3 spans 12 amino acids. Incomplete CDR3 DNA: TGTGCCAGCAGCTCGCAGGGTGAGCCC. Translated, it gives CASSSQGEP. The whole CDR3 region reads CASSSQGEPQHF.

This clone appeared a few times. The part of the CDR3 DNA that was read is TGTGCCAGCTCTCCGTTTCCCCCAGGGGGTAACTATGGT. Translating gives CASSPFPPGGNYG. The entire CDR3 protein is CASSPFPPGGNYGQYF. The chain uses TRBV18 and TRBJ2-4, with 7 bases fitting TRBD1. From the germline J gene comes the end of the CDR3, since the read stops 3 residues before it. The CDR3 spans 16 residues. CDR1 and CDR2 from the germline V gene are KGHSH and LQKENI.

This clone was seen many times. The sequenced fragment ends 3 residues before the CDR3 boundary, so the rest is inferred from the germline J gene. The V gene is TRBV6-2 or TRBV6-3, the J gene TRBJ2-3; the match to TRBD1 covers 8 bases. The germline CDR1 and CDR2 sequences are MNHEY and SVGEGT. The CDR3 runs to 15 residues. This CDR3 reads CASSPAGTGGLTQYF. The sequenced part of the CDR3 DNA is TGTGCCAGCAGTCCCGCCGGGACAGGCGGTTTAACG.

This clone was counted many times. With the read ending 3 residues before the CDR3 end, the germline J gene is used to fill in that end. The chain recombines TRBV19 with TRBJ2-1, with 10 bases aligning to TRBD2. The V gene end was trimmed by 7 bases and the J gene end by 7 bases; junction bases not matched to a gene: 10. The germline V gene encodes CDR1 LNHDA and CDR2 SQIVND (reference sequence). This CDR3 region has 15 residues. The covered CDR3 bases are TGTGCCAGTACTTCCCTAGCGGGAGTGAAAAATGAG. This codes for CASTSLAGVKNE. The full CDR3 protein is CASTSLAGVKNEQFF.

The sample holds many counts of this clone. The read falls 3 residues short of the CDR3 end, and the missing part is taken from the germline J gene. The V gene is TRBV7-8, the J gene TRBJ2-3; 9 nucleotides line up with TRBD1. The CDR3 totals 14 residues. Germline lookup yields CDR1 SGHVS and CDR2 FQNEAQ. V lost 3 bases to trimming and J lost 6 bases; unmatched junction nucleotides: 4. The CDR3 bases that were read are TGTGCCAGCAGCTTGGGGGACAGGGTGGATACG. This translates into CASSLGDRVDT. The whole CDR3 sequence reads CASSLGDRVDTQYF.

In its sample, this clone was seen many times. The read finishes 3 residues shy of the CDR3 end, and the germline J gene is used to complete it. The J gene is TRBJ1-1, the V gene TRBV18; 7 bases match TRBD1. V trimming: 6 bases; J trimming: 5 bases; junction bases outside the gene matches: 9. CDR3 length: 14 amino acids. Germline V gives CDR1 KGHSH, CDR2 LQKENI. The CDR3 reads CASSGPGGSTEAFF. The sequenced CDR3 bases are TGTGCCAGCTCGGGCCCAGGGGGAAGTACTGAA.

In its sample, this clone was seen many times. The read is 3 residues too short to cover the CDR3 end, so that end is filled in from the germline J gene. This chain uses TRBV20-1 with TRBJ2-5; the D call may be TRBD1 or TRBD2 (5 bases each). This CDR3 has 14 residues. V lost 5 bases to trimming and J lost 5 bases, with 18 bases between them. Germline lookup yields CDR1 DFQATT and CDR2 SNEGSKA (reference sequence). CDR3 DNA (partial): TGCAGTGCTTCGAGAGGGGATGATGGGGAGACC. It yields the protein CSASRGDDGET. The whole CDR3 sequence reads CSASRGDDGETQYF.